The clone carrying this T cell receptor (beta chain) showed up just a few times. Its target is not known. This CDR3 spans 14 amino acids. Germline CDR1 and CDR2: DFQATT and SNEGSKA (reference sequence). Trimming took 8 bases from V and 2 from J, leaving 16 bases between them. Documented treatment: approximately nine-day PBMC culture with coronavirus spike peptide pools or control peptides (ViraFEST assay). Following expansion of antigen-specific T cells with peptide pools, ViraFEST then sequenced TCRs. Cultures of PBMCs, a few million per well, were set up with about 10 IU/ml IL-2 and approximately 9.4 ug/ml peptide pools. With the Oncomine TCR Beta short-read assay, DNA from cultured CD4+ T cells was sequenced. TCRdb independently ran MiXCR on the PCR reads; one entry per CDR3 protein. The data contain about 13,000 distinct CDR3 sequences, less than 50% of them singletons. This specimen belongs to a study of vaccination and CD4 T cells after COVID-19.

General study points: Only relatively few convalescent patients were studied, and early post-infection timepoints were not analyzed.

The receptor comes from a human donor who had recovered from COVID-19. V usage is TRBV20-1 and J usage is TRBJ2-1; a weak D match, TRBD1 (6 bases). The material sequenced was CD4+ T cells from blood, cultured in vitro, taken after SARS-CoV-2 vaccination. The CDR3 region is CSPLSRGPYNEQFF. CDR3 in DNA: TGCAGTCCACTGTCCAGGGGCCCCTACAATGAGCAGTTCTTC.